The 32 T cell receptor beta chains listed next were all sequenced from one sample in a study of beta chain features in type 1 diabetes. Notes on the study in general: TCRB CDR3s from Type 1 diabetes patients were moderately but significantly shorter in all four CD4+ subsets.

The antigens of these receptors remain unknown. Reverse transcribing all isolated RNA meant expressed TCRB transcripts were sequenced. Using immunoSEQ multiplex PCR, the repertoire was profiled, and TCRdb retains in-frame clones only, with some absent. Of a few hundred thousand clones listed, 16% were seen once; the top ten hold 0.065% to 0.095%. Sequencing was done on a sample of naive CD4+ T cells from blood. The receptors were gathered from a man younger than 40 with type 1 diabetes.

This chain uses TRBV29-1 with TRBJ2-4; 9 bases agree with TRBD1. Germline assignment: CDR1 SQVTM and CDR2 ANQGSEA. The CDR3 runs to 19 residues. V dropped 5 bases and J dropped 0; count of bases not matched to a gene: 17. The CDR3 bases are TGCAGCGTTCGGACAGGGGAAGCCAATCTCCTTCTAGCCAAAAACATTCAGTACTTC. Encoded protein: CSVRTGEANLLLAKNIQYF.

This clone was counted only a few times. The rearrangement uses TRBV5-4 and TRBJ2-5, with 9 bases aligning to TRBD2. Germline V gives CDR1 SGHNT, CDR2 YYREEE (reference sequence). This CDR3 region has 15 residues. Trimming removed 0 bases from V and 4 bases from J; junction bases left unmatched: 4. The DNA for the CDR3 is TGTGCCAGCAGCTTGGCTCTAGCGGGAAGAGAGACCCAGTACTTC. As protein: CASSLALAGRETQYF. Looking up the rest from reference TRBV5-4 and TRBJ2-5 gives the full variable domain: ETGVTQSPTHLIKTRGQQVTLRCSSQSGHNTVSWYQQALGQGPQFIFQYYREEENGRGNFPPRFSGLQFPNYSSELNVNALELDDSALYLCASSLALAGRETQYFGPGTRLLVL.

The CDR3 region has the DNA TGCAGCGTCATTAGCGGGTATCGTGGGAATGAGCAGTTCTTC. Translation gives CSVISGYRGNEQFF. The chain uses TRBV29-1 and TRBJ2-1; TRBD2 aligns across 7 bases. Losses at the gene ends were 6 bases for V and 7 bases for J; bases not matched to a gene: 12. From germline, CDR1 is SQVTM and CDR2 ANQGSEA. CDR3 size: 14 residues.

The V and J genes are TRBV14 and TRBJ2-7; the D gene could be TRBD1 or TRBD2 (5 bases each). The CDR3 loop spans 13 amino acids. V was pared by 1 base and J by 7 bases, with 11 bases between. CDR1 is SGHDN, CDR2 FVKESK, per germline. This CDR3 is CASSQVIEGEQYF. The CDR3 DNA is TGTGCCAGCAGCCAAGTCATAGAGGGGGAGCAGTACTTC.

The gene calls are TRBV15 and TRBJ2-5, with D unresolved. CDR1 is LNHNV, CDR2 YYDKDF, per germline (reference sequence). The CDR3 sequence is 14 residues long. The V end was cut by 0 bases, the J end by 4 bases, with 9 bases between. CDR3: CATSREVGRETQYF. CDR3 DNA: TGTGCCACCAGCAGAGAGGTTGGCAGAGAGACCCAGTACTTC.

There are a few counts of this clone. The CDR3 nucleotides are TGCGCCAGCAGCCCATGGGCGGGAAGGGTCCCGGATACGCAGTATTTT. It translates to CASSPWAGRVPDTQYF. V gene TRBV4-1 combines with J gene TRBJ2-3, with D tentatively TRBD2 (6 bases). V shed 4 bases and J shed 6 bases, with 20 bases lying between them. Germline CDR1 MGHRA, CDR2 YSYEKL. CDR3 length: 16 amino acids.

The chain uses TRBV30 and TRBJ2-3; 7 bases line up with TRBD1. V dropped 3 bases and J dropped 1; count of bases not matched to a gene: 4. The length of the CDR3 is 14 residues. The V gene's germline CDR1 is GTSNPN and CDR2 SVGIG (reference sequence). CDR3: CAWSATGGTDTQYF. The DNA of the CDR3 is TGTGCCTGGAGCGCAACAGGGGGCACAGATACGCAGTATTTT.

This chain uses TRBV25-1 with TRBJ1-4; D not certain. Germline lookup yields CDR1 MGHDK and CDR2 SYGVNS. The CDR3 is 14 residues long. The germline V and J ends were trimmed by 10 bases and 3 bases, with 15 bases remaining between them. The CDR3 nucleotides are TGTGCCATTCAAGGGAGTGGGGCTAATGAAAAACTGTTTTTT. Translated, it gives CAIQGSGANEKLFF. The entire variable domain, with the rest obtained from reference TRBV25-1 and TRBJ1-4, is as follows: EADIYQTPRYLVIGTGKKITLECSQTMGHDKMYWYQQDPGMELHLIHYSYGVNSTEKGDLSSESTVSRIRTEHFPLTLESARPSHTSQYLCAIQGSGANEKLFFGSGTQLSVL.

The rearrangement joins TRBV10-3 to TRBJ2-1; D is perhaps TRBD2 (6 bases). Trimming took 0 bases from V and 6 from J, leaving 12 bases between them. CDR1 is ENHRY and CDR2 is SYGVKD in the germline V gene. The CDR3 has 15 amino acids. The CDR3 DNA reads TGTGCCATCAGTGAGTCCGGGACTGGGTTCAATGAGCAGTTCTTC. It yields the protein CAISESGTGFNEQFF.

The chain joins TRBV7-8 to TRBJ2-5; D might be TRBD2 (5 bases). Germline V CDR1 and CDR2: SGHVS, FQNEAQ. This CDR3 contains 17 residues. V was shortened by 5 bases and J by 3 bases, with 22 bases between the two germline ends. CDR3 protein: CASSPTAEGIGEETQYF. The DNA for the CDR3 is TGTGCCAGCAGCCCTACCGCCGAGGGAATTGGGGAAGAGACCCAGTACTTC.

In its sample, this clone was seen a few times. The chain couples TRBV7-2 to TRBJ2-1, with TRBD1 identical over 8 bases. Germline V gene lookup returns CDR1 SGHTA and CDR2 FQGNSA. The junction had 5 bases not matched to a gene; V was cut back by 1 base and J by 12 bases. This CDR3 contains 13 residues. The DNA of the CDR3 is TGTGCCAGCAGCTTAGTGACAGGGGATGTGCAGTTCTTC. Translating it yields CASSLVTGDVQFF.

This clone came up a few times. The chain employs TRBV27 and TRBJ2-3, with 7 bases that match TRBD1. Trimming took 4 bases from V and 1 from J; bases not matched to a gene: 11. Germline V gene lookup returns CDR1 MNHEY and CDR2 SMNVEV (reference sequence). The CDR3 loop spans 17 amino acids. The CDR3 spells CASSSTPQGVGTDTQYF. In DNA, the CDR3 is TGTGCCAGCAGTTCAACCCCCCAGGGGGTGGGCACAGATACGCAGTATTTT.

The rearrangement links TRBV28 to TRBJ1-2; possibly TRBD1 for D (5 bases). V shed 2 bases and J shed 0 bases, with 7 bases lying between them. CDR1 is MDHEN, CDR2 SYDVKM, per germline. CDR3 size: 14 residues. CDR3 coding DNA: TGTGCCAGCAGTTTAGGGGGTGCTAACTATGGCTACACCTTC. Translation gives CASSLGGANYGYTF.

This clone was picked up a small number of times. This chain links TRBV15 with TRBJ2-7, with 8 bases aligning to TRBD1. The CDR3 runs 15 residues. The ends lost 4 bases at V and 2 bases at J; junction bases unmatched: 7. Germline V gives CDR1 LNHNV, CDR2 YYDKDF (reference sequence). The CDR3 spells CATSTGQGLPYEQYF. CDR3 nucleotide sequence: TGTGCCACCAGCACAGGACAGGGTCTACCCTACGAGCAGTACTTC.

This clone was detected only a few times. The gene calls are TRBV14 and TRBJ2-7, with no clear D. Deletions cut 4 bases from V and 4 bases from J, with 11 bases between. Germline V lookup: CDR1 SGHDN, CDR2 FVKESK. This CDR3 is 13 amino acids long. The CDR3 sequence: CASSLGRRYEQYF. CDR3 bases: TGTGCCAGCAGCCTTGGACGGAGATACGAGCAGTACTTC.

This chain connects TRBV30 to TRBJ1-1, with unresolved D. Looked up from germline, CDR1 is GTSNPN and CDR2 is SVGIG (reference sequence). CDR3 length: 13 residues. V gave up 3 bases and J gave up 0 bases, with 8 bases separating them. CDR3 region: CAWSFTLNTEAFF. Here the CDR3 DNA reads TGTGCCTGGAGCTTTACCTTGAACACTGAAGCTTTCTTT.

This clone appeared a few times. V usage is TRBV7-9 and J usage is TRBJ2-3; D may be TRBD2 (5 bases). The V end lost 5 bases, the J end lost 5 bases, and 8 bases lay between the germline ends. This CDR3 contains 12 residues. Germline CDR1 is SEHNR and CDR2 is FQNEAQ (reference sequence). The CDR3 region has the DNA TGTGCCAGCAGCGGACTCGGAGATACGCAGTATTTT. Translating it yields CASSGLGDTQYF. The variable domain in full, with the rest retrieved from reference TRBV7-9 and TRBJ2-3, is DTGVSQNPRHKITKRGQNVTFRCDPISEHNRLYWYRQTLGQGPEFLTYFQNEAQLEKSRLLSDRFSAERPKGSFSTLEIQRTEQGDSAMYLCASSGLGDTQYFGPGTRLTVL.

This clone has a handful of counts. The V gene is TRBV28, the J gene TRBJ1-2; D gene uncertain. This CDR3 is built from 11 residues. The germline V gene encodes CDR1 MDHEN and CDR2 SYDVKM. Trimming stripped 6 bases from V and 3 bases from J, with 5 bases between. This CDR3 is CASRTHYGYTF. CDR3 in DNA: TGTGCCAGCAGGACCCACTATGGCTACACCTTC.

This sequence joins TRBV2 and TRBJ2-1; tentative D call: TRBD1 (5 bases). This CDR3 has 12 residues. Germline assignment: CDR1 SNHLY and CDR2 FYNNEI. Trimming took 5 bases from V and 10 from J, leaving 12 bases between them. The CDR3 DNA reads TGTGCCAGCAGTCCCGACAGTACCGAGCAGTTCTTC. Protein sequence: CASSPDSTEQFF.

CDR3 nucleotide sequence: TGTGCCAGCTCCCCTCTAGCGTATCAAGAGACCCAGTACTTC. It is translated as CASSPLAYQETQYF. This sequence joins TRBV18 and TRBJ2-5; maybe TRBD2 (6 bases). CDR3 length equals 14 residues. Trimming left V 6 bases short and J 2 bases short, with 13 bases between. CDR1 KGHSH and CDR2 LQKENI come from the germline V gene. The complete variable domain, with remaining parts taken from reference TRBV18 and TRBJ2-5, reads NAGVMQNPRHLVRRRGQEARLRCSPMKGHSHVYWYRQLPEEGLKFMVYLQKENIIDESGMPKERFSAEFPKEGPSILRIQQVVRGDSAAYFCASSPLAYQETQYFGPGTRLLVL.

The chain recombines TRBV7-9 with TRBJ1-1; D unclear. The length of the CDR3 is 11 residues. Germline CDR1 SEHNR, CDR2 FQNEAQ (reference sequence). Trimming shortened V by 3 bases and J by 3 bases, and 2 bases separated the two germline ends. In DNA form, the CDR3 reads TGTGCCAGCAGCTTCCACACTGAAGCTTTCTTT. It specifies CASSFHTEAFF. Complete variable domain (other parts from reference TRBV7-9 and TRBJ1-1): DTGVSQNPRHKITKRGQNVTFRCDPISEHNRLYWYRQTLGQGPEFLTYFQNEAQLEKSRLLSDRFSAERPKGSFSTLEIQRTEQGDSAMYLCASSFHTEAFFGQGTRLTVV.

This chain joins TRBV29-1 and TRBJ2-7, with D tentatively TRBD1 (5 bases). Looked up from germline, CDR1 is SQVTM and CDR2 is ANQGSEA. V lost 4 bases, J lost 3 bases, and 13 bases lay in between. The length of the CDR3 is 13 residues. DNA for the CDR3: TGCAGCGTTGTCGCAGGGTCCCGCTACGAGCAGTACTTC. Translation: CSVVAGSRYEQYF.

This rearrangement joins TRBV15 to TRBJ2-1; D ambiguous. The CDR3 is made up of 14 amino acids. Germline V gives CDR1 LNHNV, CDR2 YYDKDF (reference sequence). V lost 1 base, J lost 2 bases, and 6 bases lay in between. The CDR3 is CATSRVGTYNEQFF. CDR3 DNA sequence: TGTGCCACCAGCAGAGTGGGAACCTACAATGAGCAGTTCTTC.

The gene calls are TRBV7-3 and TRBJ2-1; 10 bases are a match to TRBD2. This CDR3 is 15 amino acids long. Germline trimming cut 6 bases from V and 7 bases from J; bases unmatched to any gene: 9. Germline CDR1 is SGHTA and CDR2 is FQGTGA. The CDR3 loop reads CASRSGRADENEQFF. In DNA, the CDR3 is TGTGCCAGCAGAAGCGGGAGGGCCGATGAAAATGAGCAGTTCTTC.

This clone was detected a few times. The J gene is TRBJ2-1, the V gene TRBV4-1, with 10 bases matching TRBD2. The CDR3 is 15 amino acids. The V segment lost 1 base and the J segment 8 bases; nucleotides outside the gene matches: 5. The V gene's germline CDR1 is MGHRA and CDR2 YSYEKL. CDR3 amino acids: CASSQGASGSDEQFF. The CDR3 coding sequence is TGCGCCAGCAGCCAAGGGGCTAGCGGGAGCGATGAGCAGTTCTTC.

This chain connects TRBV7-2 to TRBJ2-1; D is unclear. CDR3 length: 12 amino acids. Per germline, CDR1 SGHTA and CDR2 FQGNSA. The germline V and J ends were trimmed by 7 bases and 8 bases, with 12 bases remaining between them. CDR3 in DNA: TGTGCCAGCAAAACCGGATCGGATGAGCAGTTCTTC. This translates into CASKTGSDEQFF.

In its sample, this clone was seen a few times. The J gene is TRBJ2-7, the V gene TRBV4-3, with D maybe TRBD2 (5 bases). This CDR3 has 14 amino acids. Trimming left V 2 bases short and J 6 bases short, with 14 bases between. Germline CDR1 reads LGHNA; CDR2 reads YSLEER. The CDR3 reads CASSQQGGYREQYF. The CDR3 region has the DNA TGCGCCAGCAGCCAACAAGGAGGTTATCGCGAGCAGTACTTC.

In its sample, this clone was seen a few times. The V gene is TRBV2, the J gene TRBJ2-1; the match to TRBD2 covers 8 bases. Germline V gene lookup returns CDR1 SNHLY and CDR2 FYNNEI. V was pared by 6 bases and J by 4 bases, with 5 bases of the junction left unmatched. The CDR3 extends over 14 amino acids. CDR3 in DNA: TGTGCCAGCAGGCGGGGGGCCCAGTACAATGAGCAGTTCTTC. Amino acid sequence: CASRRGAQYNEQFF.

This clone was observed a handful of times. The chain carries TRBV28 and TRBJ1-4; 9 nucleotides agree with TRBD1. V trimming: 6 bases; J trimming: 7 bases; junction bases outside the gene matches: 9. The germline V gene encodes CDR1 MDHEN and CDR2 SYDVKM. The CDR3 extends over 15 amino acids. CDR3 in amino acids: CASSRTGASGEKLFF. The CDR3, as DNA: TGTGCCAGCAGCAGGACAGGGGCTTCGGGTGAAAAACTGTTTTTT.

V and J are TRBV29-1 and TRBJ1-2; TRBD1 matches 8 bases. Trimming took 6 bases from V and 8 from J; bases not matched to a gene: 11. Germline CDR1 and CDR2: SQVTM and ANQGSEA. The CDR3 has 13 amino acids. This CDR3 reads CSVIRAQGEGYTF. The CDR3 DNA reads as TGCAGCGTCATTCGGGCACAGGGGGAGGGCTACACCTTC.

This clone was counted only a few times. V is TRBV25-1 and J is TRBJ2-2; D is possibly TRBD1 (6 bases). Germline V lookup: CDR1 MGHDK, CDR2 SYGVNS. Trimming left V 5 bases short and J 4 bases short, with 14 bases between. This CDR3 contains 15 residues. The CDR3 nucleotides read TGTGCCAGCAGTCCTAGAGACAGGATCACCGGGGAGCTGTTTTTT. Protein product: CASSPRDRITGELFF.

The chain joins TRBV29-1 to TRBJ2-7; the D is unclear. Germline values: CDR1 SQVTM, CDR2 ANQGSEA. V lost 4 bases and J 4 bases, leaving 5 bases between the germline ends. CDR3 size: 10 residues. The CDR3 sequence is CSVVMYEQYF. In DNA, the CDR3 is TGCAGCGTTGTTATGTACGAGCAGTACTTC.